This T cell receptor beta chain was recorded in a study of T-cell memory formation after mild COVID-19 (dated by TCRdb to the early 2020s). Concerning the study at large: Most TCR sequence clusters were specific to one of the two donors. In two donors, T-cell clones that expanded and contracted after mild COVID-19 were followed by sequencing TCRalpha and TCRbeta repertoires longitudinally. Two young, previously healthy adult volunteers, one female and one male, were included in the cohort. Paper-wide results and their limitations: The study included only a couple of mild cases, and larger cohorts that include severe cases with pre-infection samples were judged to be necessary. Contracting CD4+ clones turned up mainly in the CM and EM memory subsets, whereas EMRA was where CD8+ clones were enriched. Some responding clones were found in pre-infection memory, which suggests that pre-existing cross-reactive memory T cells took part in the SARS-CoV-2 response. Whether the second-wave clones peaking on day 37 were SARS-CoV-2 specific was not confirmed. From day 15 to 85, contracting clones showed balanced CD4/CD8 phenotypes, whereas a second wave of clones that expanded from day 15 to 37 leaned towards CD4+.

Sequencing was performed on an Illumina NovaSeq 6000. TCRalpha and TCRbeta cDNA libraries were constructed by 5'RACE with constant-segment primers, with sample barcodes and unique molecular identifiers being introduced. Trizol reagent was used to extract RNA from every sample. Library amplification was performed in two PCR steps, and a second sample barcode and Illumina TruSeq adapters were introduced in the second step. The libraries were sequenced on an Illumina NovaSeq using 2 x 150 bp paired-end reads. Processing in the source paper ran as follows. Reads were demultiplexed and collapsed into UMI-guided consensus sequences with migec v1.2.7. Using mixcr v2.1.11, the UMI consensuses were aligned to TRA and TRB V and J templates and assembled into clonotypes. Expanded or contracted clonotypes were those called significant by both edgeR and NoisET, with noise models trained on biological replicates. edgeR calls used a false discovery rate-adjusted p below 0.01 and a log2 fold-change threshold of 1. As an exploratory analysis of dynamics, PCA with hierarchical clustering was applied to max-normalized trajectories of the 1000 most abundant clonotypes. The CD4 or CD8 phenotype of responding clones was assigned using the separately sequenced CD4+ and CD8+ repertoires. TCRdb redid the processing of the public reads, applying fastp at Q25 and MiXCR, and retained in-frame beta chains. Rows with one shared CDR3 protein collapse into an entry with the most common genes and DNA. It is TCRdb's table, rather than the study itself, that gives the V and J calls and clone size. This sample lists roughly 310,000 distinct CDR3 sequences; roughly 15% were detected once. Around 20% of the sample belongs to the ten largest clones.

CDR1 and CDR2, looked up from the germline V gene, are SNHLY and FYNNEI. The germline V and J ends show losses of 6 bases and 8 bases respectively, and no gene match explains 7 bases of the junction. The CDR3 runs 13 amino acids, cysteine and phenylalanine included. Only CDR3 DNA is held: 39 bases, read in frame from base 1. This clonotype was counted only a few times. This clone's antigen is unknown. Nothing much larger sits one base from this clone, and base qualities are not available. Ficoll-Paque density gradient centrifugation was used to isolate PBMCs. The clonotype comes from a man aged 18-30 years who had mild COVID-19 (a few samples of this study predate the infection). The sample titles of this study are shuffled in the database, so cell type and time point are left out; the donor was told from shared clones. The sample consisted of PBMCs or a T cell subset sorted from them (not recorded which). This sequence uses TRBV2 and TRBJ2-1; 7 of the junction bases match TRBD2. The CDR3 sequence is CASRLGGKDEQFF. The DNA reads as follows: TGTGCCAGCAGGCTCGGGGGGAAGGATGAGCAGTTCTTC.